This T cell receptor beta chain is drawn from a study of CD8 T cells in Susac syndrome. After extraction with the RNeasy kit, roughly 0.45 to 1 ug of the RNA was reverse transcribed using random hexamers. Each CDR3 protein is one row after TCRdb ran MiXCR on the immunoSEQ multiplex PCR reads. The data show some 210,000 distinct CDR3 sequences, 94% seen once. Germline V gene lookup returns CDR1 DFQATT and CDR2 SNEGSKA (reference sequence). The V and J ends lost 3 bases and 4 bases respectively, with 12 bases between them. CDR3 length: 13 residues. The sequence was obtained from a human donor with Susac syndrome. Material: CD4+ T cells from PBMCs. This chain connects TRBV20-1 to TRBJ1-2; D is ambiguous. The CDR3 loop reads CSASRVEGYGYTF. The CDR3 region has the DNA TGCAGTGCTAGTCGGGTGGAGGGCTATGGCTACACCTTC.